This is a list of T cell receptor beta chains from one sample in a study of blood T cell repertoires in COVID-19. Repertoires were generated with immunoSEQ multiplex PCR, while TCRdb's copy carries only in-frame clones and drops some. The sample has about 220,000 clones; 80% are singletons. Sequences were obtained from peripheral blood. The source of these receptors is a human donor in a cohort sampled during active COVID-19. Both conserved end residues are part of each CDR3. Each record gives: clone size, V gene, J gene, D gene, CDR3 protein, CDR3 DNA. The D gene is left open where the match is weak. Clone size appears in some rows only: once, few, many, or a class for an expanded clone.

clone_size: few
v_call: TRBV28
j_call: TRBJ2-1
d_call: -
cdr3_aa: CASSLGGEQFF
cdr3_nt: TGTGCCAGCAGTTTGGGAGGTGAGCAGTTCTTC

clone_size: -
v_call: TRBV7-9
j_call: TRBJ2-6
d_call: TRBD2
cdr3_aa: CASSQSSGSPSGANVLTF
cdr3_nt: TGTGCCAGCAGCCAGAGTAGCGGGAGTCCCTCTGGGGCCAACGTCCTGACTTTC

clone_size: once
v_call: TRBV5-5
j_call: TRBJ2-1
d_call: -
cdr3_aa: CASSGLTVSSYNEQFF
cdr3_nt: TGTGCCAGCAGCGGCTTGACAGTGAGCTCCTACAATGAGCAGTTCTTC

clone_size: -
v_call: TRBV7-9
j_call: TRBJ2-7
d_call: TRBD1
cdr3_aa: CASSLGGGQADEQYF
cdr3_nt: TGTGCCAGCAGCTTAGGTGGGGGACAGGCTGACGAGCAGTACTTC

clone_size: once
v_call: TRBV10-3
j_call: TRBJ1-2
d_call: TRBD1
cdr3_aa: CAISRTGGPYGYTF
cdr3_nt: TGTGCCATCAGCAGGACAGGGGGGCCCTATGGCTACACCTTC

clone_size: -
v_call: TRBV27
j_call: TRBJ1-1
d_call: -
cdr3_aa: CASSLSRGSEAFF
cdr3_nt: TGTGCCAGCAGTTTGTCAAGGGGATCCGAAGCTTTCTTT

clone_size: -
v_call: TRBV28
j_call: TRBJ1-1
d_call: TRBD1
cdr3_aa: CASSFLSTGKNTEAFF
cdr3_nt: TGTGCCAGCAGTTTCCTTTCGACAGGGAAGAACACTGAAGCTTTCTTT

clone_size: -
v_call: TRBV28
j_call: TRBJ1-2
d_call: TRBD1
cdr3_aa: CASRQGILHYGYTF
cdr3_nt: TGTGCCAGCCGACAGGGTATTCTTCACTATGGCTACACCTTC

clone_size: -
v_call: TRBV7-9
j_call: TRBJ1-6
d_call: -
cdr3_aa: CASSWGEGNSPLHF
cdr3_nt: TGTGCCAGCAGCTGGGGAGAGGGCAATTCACCCCTCCACTTT

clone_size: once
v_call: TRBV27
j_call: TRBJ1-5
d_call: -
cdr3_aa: CASSFGRGSNQPQHF
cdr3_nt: TGTGCCAGCAGTTTTGGCCGGGGAAGCAATCAGCCCCAGCATTTT

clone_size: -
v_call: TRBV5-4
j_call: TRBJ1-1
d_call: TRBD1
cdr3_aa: CASIQSGDRVANTEAFF
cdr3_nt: TGTGCCAGCATCCAAAGCGGGGACAGGGTAGCGAACACTGAAGCTTTCTTT

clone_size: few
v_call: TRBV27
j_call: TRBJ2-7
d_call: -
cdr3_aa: CASSSAVRVEQYF
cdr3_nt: TGTGCCAGCAGTTCAGCCGTCAGGGTCGAGCAGTACTTC

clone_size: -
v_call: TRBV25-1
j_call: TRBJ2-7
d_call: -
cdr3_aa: CASSEYASGVDEQYF
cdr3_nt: TGTGCCAGCAGTGAATATGCCTCGGGGGTGGACGAGCAGTACTTC

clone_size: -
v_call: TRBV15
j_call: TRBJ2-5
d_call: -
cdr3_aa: CATSRDPPYGEQETQYF
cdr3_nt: TGTGCCACCAGCAGAGACCCCCCGTACGGTGAACAAGAGACCCAGTACTTC

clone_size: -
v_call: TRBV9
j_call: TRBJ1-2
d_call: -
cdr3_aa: CASSVGQPRDYGYTF
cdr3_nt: TGTGCCAGCAGCGTAGGCCAGCCCAGGGACTATGGCTACACCTTC

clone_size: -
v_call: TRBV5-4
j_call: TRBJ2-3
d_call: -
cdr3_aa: CASSLLYGDTQYF
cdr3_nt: TGTGCCAGCAGCTTGCTGTACGGGGATACGCAGTATTTT

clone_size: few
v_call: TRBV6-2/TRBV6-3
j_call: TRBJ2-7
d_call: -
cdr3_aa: CASSPQDYEQYF
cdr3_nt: TGTGCCAGCAGTCCGCAGGACTACGAGCAGTACTTC

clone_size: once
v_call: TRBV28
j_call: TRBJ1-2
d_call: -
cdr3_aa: CASRSQDSHGYTF
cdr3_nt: TGTGCCAGCAGATCTCAGGACAGCCATGGCTACACCTTC

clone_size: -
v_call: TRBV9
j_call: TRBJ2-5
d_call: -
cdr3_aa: CASSVGGGRWETQYF
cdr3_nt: TGTGCCAGCAGCGTAGGTGGGGGCAGATGGGAGACCCAGTACTTC

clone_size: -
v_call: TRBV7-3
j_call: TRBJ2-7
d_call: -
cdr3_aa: CASSSGPGVTYEQYF
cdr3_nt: TGTGCCAGCAGCTCCGGGCCAGGGGTAACCTACGAGCAGTACTTC

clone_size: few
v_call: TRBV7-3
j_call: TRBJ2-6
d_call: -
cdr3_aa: CASRPSSGANVLTF
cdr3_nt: TGTGCCAGCAGGCCCAGCTCTGGGGCCAACGTCCTGACTTTC

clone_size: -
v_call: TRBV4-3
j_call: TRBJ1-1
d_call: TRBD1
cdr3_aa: CASSHRTGTEAFF
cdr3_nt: TGCGCCAGCAGCCACAGGACAGGTACCGAAGCTTTCTTT

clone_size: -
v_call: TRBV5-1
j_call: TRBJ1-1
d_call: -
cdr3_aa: CASSTLGQNTEAFF
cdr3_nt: TGCGCCAGCAGCACCCTTGGACAAAACACTGAAGCTTTCTTT

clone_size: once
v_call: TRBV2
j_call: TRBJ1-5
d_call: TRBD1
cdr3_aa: CASSEYRGRNQPQHF
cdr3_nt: TGTGCCAGCAGTGAATACAGGGGGCGCAATCAGCCCCAGCATTTT

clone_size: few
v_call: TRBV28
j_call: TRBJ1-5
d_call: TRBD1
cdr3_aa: CASSFGTGVPQPQHF
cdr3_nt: TGTGCCAGCAGTTTCGGGACAGGGGTGCCCCAGCCCCAGCATTTT